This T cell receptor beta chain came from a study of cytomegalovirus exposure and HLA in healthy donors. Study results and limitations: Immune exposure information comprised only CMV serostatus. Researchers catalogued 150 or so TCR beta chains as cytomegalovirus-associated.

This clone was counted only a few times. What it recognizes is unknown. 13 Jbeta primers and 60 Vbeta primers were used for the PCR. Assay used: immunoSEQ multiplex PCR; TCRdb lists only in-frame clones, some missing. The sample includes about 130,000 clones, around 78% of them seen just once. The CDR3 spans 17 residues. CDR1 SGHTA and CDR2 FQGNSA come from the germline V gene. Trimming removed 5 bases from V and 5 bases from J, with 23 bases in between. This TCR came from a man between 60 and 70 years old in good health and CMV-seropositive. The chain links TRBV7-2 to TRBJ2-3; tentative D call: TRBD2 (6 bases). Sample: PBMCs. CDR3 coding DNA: TGTGCCAGCAGCCCCCGATATGGAGGGCCCGCACAAGATACGCAGTATTTT. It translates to CASSPRYGGPAQDTQYF. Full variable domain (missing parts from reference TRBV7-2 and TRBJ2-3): GAGVSQSPSNKVTEKGKDVELRCDPISGHTALYWYRQSLGQGLEFLIYFQGNSAPDKSGLPSDRFSAERTGGSVSTLTIQRTQQEDSAVYLCASSPRYGGPAQDTQYFGPGTRLTVL.